Listed here are 31 T cell receptor beta chains from one sample, sequenced in a study of blood T cell repertoires in COVID-19. Clones were read by immunoSEQ multiplex PCR, and TCRdb kept only the in-frame ones, dropping some. Among roughly 200,000 clones listed, approximately 83% were seen once. Input material: peripheral blood. These receptors were taken from a woman in her thirties or forties with COVID-19, enrolled during active disease.

The chain employs TRBV7-8 and TRBJ1-6, with 8 bases fitting TRBD1. Per the germline V gene, CDR1 is SGHVS and CDR2 is FQNEAQ. This CDR3 contains 15 residues. With V trimmed by 2 bases and J by 9 bases, 6 bases remained unmatched. The CDR3 DNA sequence: TGTGCCAGCAGCTTAAGTGCAGGGGGCTCTTCACCCCTCCACTTT. Protein sequence: CASSLSAGGSSPLHF.

The chain employs TRBV9 and TRBJ2-3; 12 nucleotides line up with TRBD2. V trimming: 2 bases; J trimming: 4 bases; junction bases outside the gene matches: 8. This CDR3 is built from 17 residues. From germline, CDR1 is SGDLS and CDR2 YYNGEE. The CDR3 DNA is TGTGCCAGCAGCGTCAACCGACTAGCGGGAGAGGCAGATACGCAGTATTTT. It yields the protein CASSVNRLAGEADTQYF.

The CDR3 protein is CASTSRQGVNSPLHF. CDR3 sequence (DNA): TGTGCCAGCACCTCTAGGCAGGGGGTGAATTCACCCCTCCACTTT. This rearrangement joins TRBV11-2 to TRBJ1-6; 7 nucleotides match TRBD1. Looked up from germline, CDR1 is SGHAT and CDR2 is FQNNGV. There are 15 residues in the CDR3. V gave up 7 bases and J gave up 7 bases; unmatched junction bases: 10.

The chain links TRBV19 to TRBJ2-3; D remains ambiguous. Germline V gene data show CDR1 as LNHDA and CDR2 as SQIVND (reference sequence). V lost 6 bases, J lost 1 base, and 14 bases lay in between. This CDR3 spans 15 amino acids. DNA for the CDR3: TGTGCCAGTAGCTACACCGGGTTTCGCACAGATACGCAGTATTTT. Translating gives CASSYTGFRTDTQYF. Drawing the rest from reference TRBV19 and TRBJ2-3, the complete variable domain is DGGITQSPKYLFRKEGQNVTLSCEQNLNHDAMYWYRQDPGQGLRLIYYSQIVNDFQKGDIAEGYSVSREKKESFPLTVTSAQKNPTAFYLCASSYTGFRTDTQYFGPGTRLTVL.

The rearrangement links TRBV11-3 to TRBJ1-1, with D perhaps matching TRBD1 (5 bases). The V end lost 0 bases, the J end lost 11 bases, and 19 bases lay between the germline ends. The CDR3 length is 15 residues. The germline gives CDR1 SGHNT, CDR2 YENEEA. CDR3 DNA sequence: TGTGCCAGCAGCTTAGAAAAGGAGGGACCAACGGGGGCTTTCTTT. It codes for CASSLEKEGPTGAFF. The entire variable domain, with the rest obtained from reference TRBV11-3 and TRBJ1-1, is as follows: EAGVVQSPRYKIIEKKQPVAFWCNPISGHNTLYWYLQNLGQGPELLIRYENEEAVDDSQLPKDRFSAERLKGVDSTLKIQPAELGDSAVYLCASSLEKEGPTGAFFGQGTRLTVV.

The chain is built from TRBV19 and TRBJ2-3, with D unclear. There are 13 residues in the CDR3. Germline V lookup: CDR1 LNHDA, CDR2 SQIVND (reference sequence). Trimming removed 6 bases from V and 3 bases from J, with 10 bases in between. The CDR3 reads CASRYMTTDTQYF. For the CDR3, the DNA is TGTGCCAGTAGATATATGACAACAGATACGCAGTATTTT.

The V gene is TRBV9, the J gene TRBJ2-5, with D perhaps TRBD2 (6 bases). V was clipped by 2 bases and J by 4 bases, with 15 bases between them. CDR1 and CDR2 (germline): SGDLS, YYNGEE. There are 15 residues in the CDR3. CDR3 sequence (DNA): TGTGCCAGCAGCGTTCTTCTGGGGCGGGGAGAGACCCAGTACTTC. The encoded protein is CASSVLLGRGETQYF.

The rearrangement uses TRBV15 and TRBJ2-1, with D maybe TRBD2 (5 bases). Per germline, CDR1 LNHNV and CDR2 YYDKDF (reference sequence). The CDR3 extends over 13 amino acids. Trimming shortened V by 3 bases and J by 7 bases, and 10 bases separated the two germline ends. The chain's CDR3 is CATSSSVVNEQFF. DNA of the CDR3: TGTGCCACCAGCAGTAGCGTCGTAAATGAGCAGTTCTTC.

This clone was detected only a few times. The rearrangement joins TRBV24-1 to TRBJ2-7; D possibly corresponds to TRBD1 (5 bases). Trimming pared 0 bases from V and 5 bases from J, leaving 10 bases between. The CDR3 is 14 amino acids. Germline V gene sequence: CDR1 KGHDR, CDR2 SFDVKD. In nucleotides, the CDR3 is TGTGCCACCAGTGATTTGCAATGGGGCAACGAGCAGTACTTC. Protein product: CATSDLQWGNEQYF.

The V call is TRBV2, the J call TRBJ2-1, with 11 positions matching TRBD1. Germline CDR1 and CDR2: SNHLY and FYNNEI. This CDR3 comprises 15 residues. After removal of 7 bases from V and 3 bases from J, the junction contained 5 bases not matched to a gene. The CDR3 DNA reads TGTGCCAGCATTTCCGGGACAGGGGGCTACAATGAGCAGTTCTTC. Protein product: CASISGTGGYNEQFF.

The V gene is TRBV14, the J gene TRBJ2-1; 8 bases agree with TRBD1. V lost 4 bases, J lost 4 bases, and 12 bases stayed unmatched. There are 17 residues in the CDR3. Germline loops: CDR1 SGHDN, CDR2 FVKESK. The CDR3 region is CASSRSGQARFYNEQFF. CDR3 coding DNA: TGTGCCAGCAGCCGTTCGGGACAGGCCAGGTTTTACAATGAGCAGTTCTTC.

This clone was counted once. V and J are TRBV29-1 and TRBJ2-5; D gene unclear. CDR3 length: 12 residues. Germline CDR1 is SQVTM and CDR2 is ANQGSEA. Trimming pared 4 bases from V and 3 bases from J, leaving 9 bases between. This CDR3 is CSVGEVKETQYF. The CDR3 nucleotides are TGCAGCGTTGGTGAGGTGAAAGAGACCCAGTACTTC.

In its sample, this clone was seen once. CDR3 region: CASSTGTVRAFF. CDR3 bases: TGTGCCAGCAGCACCGGGACTGTGCGAGCTTTCTTT. The chain joins TRBV7-2 to TRBJ1-1, with a possible D match to TRBD1 (5 bases). The CDR3 consists of 12 residues. Germline V gene lookup returns CDR1 SGHTA and CDR2 FQGNSA. The V gene lost 5 bases and the J gene lost 10 bases, with 14 bases spanning the gap.

J is TRBJ1-4 and V is TRBV5-1; no definite D call. The CDR3 runs 15 residues. Per germline, CDR1 SGHRS and CDR2 YFSETQ. Trimming removed 0 bases at V and 5 bases at J, with 11 bases between. CDR3 bases: TGCGCCAGCAGCTTGGAGACGGGTAGGAATGAAAAACTGTTTTTT. This sequence encodes CASSLETGRNEKLFF.

The chain's CDR3 is CASSLGGGTYYGYTF. Written as DNA, the CDR3 is TGTGCCAGTAGTTTGGGCGGGGGAACCTACTATGGCTACACCTTC. The rearrangement joins TRBV19 to TRBJ1-2; the D gene is possibly TRBD1 (5 bases). There are 15 residues in the CDR3. V lost 5 bases, J lost 3 bases, and 16 bases lay in between. Germline loops: CDR1 LNHDA, CDR2 SQIVND (reference sequence).

The V call is TRBV9, the J call TRBJ2-2, with D hard to call. Trimming shortened V by 1 base and J by 1 base, and 23 bases separated the two germline ends. Germline CDR1 is SGDLS and CDR2 is YYNGEE. This CDR3 region has 20 residues. The CDR3 nucleotides read TGTGCCAGCAGCGTATACCCATACGAGGTCAGATACCAGAACACCGGGGAGCTGTTTTTT. This sequence encodes CASSVYPYEVRYQNTGELFF.

This clone appeared once. The chain employs TRBV28 and TRBJ1-1, with 9 bases lining up with TRBD1. The CDR3 has 18 amino acids. The germline V gene has CDR1 MDHEN and CDR2 SYDVKM. V lost 5 bases, J lost 0 bases, and 13 bases stayed unmatched. The CDR3 region is CASSVWAGTGKMNTEAFF. The CDR3 nucleotides read TGTGCCAGCAGTGTGTGGGCGGGGACAGGGAAAATGAACACTGAAGCTTTCTTT.

The chain couples TRBV27 to TRBJ2-3; TRBD1 is a possible D gene (5 bases). The CDR3 is 14 residues long. Between the trimmed V and J ends, which lost 3 bases and 1 base, there was a span of 8 bases. Germline CDR1 and CDR2: MNHEY and SMNVEV (reference sequence). The CDR3 is CASSLGQGTDTQYF. The CDR3 DNA reads TGTGCCAGCAGTTTGGGGCAGGGCACAGATACGCAGTATTTT.

The chain joins TRBV10-3 to TRBJ1-2; 7 bases line up with TRBD1. CDR1 is ENHRY and CDR2 is SYGVKD in the germline V gene. The ends lost 4 bases at V and 0 bases at J; junction bases unmatched: 5. The CDR3 sequence is 15 residues long. CDR3 residues: CAISGKDRANYGYTF. In nucleotides, the CDR3 is TGTGCCATCAGTGGAAAAGACAGGGCTAACTATGGCTACACCTTC.

The J gene is TRBJ1-1, the V gene TRBV2; tentatively, D is TRBD1 (5 bases). Looked up from germline, CDR1 is SNHLY and CDR2 is FYNNEI. V was shortened by 4 bases and J by 3 bases, with 9 bases between the two germline ends. The CDR3 sequence is 13 residues long. CDR3 residues: CASSGQKYTEAFF. The CDR3 nucleotides read TGTGCCAGCAGTGGACAGAAGTACACTGAAGCTTTCTTT.

This chain links TRBV28 with TRBJ1-4; a weak D match, TRBD1 (6 bases). Germline V gene lookup returns CDR1 MDHEN and CDR2 SYDVKM. Deletions cut 10 bases from V and 8 bases from J, with 32 bases between. The CDR3 totals 18 residues. The CDR3 coding sequence is TGTGCCACCTCACTAATCCGGGACACCACCCTTTTAGGAGAAAAACTGTTTTTT. This codes for CATSLIRDTTLLGEKLFF.

The J gene is TRBJ2-3, the V gene TRBV6-4; 9 bases line up with TRBD1. V was pared by 4 bases and J by 1 base, with 0 bases of the junction left unmatched. This CDR3 has 14 amino acids. Germline V gene sequence: CDR1 MRHNA, CDR2 SNTAGT. The CDR3 protein is CASSGTGGTDTQYF. The CDR3 DNA is TGTGCCAGCAGTGGGACAGGGGGCACAGATACGCAGTATTTT.

The chain uses TRBV27 and TRBJ1-6; D is undetermined. Germline values: CDR1 MNHEY, CDR2 SMNVEV (reference sequence). CDR3 length equals 11 residues. The CDR3 is CARGMGSPLHF. In DNA, the CDR3 is TGTGCGCGGGGAATGGGTTCACCCCTCCACTTT.

In this sample, this clone turned up a few times. The rearrangement joins TRBV27 to TRBJ1-1; a possible D gene is TRBD1 (6 bases). Germline V gives CDR1 MNHEY, CDR2 SMNVEV (reference sequence). V gave up 4 bases and J gave up 5 bases, with 11 bases separating them. The CDR3 length is 13 residues. CDR3 loop: CASSSYRDTEAFF. CDR3 sequence (DNA): TGTGCCAGCAGTTCTTACAGGGATACTGAAGCTTTCTTT.

This clone was observed a few times. The chain recombines TRBV28 with TRBJ2-1; 7 bases fit TRBD1. This CDR3 comprises 15 residues. Losses at the gene ends were 2 bases for V and 6 bases for J; bases not matched to a gene: 7. Germline V lookup: CDR1 MDHEN, CDR2 SYDVKM. CDR3 amino acids: CASSLDRATGNEQFF. DNA for the CDR3: TGTGCCAGCAGTTTAGACAGGGCGACGGGCAATGAGCAGTTCTTC.

The chain uses TRBV18 and TRBJ2-5; a weak D match, TRBD2 (5 bases). Trimming stripped 4 bases from V and 4 bases from J, with 13 bases between. The CDR3 sequence is 14 residues long. The germline V gene has CDR1 KGHSH and CDR2 LQKENI. The CDR3 DNA follows: TGTGCCAGCTCACAGCGGCAAGGTGCAGAGACCCAGTACTTC. Its protein is CASSQRQGAETQYF.

A note on this clone: One end of the junction does not line up with germline, which may come from a read error. The chain couples TRBV18 to TRBJ1-3; D gene ambiguous. The CDR3 sequence is 12 residues long. The germline V gene has CDR1 KGHSH and CDR2 LQKENI. CDR3 residues: CASFEHRNTVYF. CDR3 coding DNA: TGTGCCAGCTTCGAACATCGAAACACCGTATATTTT.

This chain joins TRBV19 and TRBJ1-1; D is ambiguous. CDR1 is LNHDA, CDR2 SQIVND, per germline (reference sequence). With 9 bases removed from V and 1 base from J, the gap between germline ends came to 9 bases. The CDR3 totals 12 residues. This CDR3 reads CASLTENTEAFF. The CDR3 bases are TGTGCCAGCCTGACTGAGAACACTGAAGCTTTCTTT.

The chain couples TRBV9 to TRBJ2-1; possible D gene TRBD2, 6 bases. V lost 6 bases and J 2 bases, leaving 12 bases between the germline ends. The CDR3 loop spans 14 amino acids. Per germline, CDR1 SGDLS and CDR2 YYNGEE. CDR3 sequence (DNA): TGTGCCAGCACGGGGACTGCCCCCTACAATGAGCAGTTCTTC. It encodes CASTGTAPYNEQFF.

The genes are TRBV24-1 and TRBJ1-1; 9 nucleotides agree with TRBD1. Germline CDR1 is KGHDR and CDR2 is SFDVKD. The CDR3 runs 12 residues. V shed 3 bases, J shed 11 bases, and the junction held 3 bases outside the gene matches. The CDR3 DNA reads TGTGCCACCAGTGATAGACAGGGGGTGGCTTTCTTT. Its protein is CATSDRQGVAFF.

The chain combines TRBV6-6 with TRBJ2-3, with D possibly matching TRBD2 (5 bases). This CDR3 is 14 amino acids long. V was trimmed by 8 bases and J by 2 bases, leaving 14 bases between them. Germline loops: CDR1 MNHNY, CDR2 SVGAGI (reference sequence). CDR3 amino acids: CASGPLATTDTQYF. The DNA for the CDR3 is TGTGCCAGCGGCCCCCTAGCAACCACAGATACGCAGTATTTT.